A selection of T cell receptor beta chains follows, all from one sample in a study of T cell responses to AZD1222 COVID-19 vaccine. TCRdb's copy holds only in-frame clones and misses some; the assay was immunoSEQ multiplex PCR. Of roughly 110,000 clones in the sample, 90% were seen once. The material was peripheral blood, obtained on day 0 of AZD1222 vaccination. These TCRs come from an adult in good health. The conserved cysteine and the conserved F or W are not part of the CDR3 here. Each record gives: CDR3 protein, J gene, V gene.

cdr3_aa: ASTQPGAGNTIY
j_call: TRBJ1-3
v_call: TRBV2

cdr3_aa: ASSYSGGLPNQPQH
j_call: TRBJ1-5
v_call: TRBV6-5

cdr3_aa: ASSEFTVNSPLH
j_call: TRBJ1-6
v_call: TRBV6-4

cdr3_aa: ASSPKEYRGLGQPQH
j_call: TRBJ1-5
v_call: TRBV18

cdr3_aa: ASSKLAGGYNEQF
j_call: TRBJ2-1
v_call: TRBV28

cdr3_aa: ASSGGGNQPQH
j_call: TRBJ1-5
v_call: TRBV6-5

cdr3_aa: ASSLGGAEKLF
j_call: TRBJ1-4
v_call: TRBV7-2

cdr3_aa: ASSQDVQGGSPLH
j_call: TRBJ1-6
v_call: TRBV4-1

cdr3_aa: ASSFGLNYGYT
j_call: TRBJ1-2
v_call: TRBV28

cdr3_aa: ASSVRAGGDEQY
j_call: TRBJ2-7
v_call: TRBV5-1

cdr3_aa: AWSDTHPNGYT
j_call: TRBJ1-2
v_call: TRBV30

cdr3_aa: ASKGLALLETQY
j_call: TRBJ2-5
v_call: TRBV6-6

cdr3_aa: SASAGTVYGYT
j_call: TRBJ1-2
v_call: TRBV20-1

cdr3_aa: ASSLGGTPQYEQY
j_call: TRBJ2-7
v_call: TRBV2

cdr3_aa: ASSPQGSEETQY
j_call: TRBJ2-5
v_call: TRBV18

cdr3_aa: ASRKGTGTGEYNSPLH
j_call: TRBJ1-6
v_call: TRBV27

cdr3_aa: ASSLPGPYGYT
j_call: TRBJ1-2
v_call: TRBV28

cdr3_aa: ASSLGETQY
j_call: TRBJ2-5
v_call: TRBV12-3/TRBV12-4

cdr3_aa: ASSEATAELF
j_call: TRBJ2-2
v_call: TRBV6-1

cdr3_aa: ASSPPHRAGGYGYT
j_call: TRBJ1-2
v_call: TRBV18

cdr3_aa: ASSPTGGIANSPLH
j_call: TRBJ1-6
v_call: TRBV7-9

cdr3_aa: ASGFGRPENTGELF
j_call: TRBJ2-2
v_call: TRBV12-5

cdr3_aa: ASSSQGRNNQPQH
j_call: TRBJ1-5
v_call: TRBV19

cdr3_aa: ASRVTNYGYT
j_call: TRBJ1-2
v_call: TRBV28

cdr3_aa: ASSTGGQGASYEQY
j_call: TRBJ2-7
v_call: TRBV9

cdr3_aa: ASSLIGDQPQH
j_call: TRBJ1-5
v_call: TRBV7-9

cdr3_aa: ASSGGGPVLTGELF
j_call: TRBJ2-2
v_call: TRBV7-3

cdr3_aa: ASSPHDEQF
j_call: TRBJ2-1
v_call: TRBV6-6

cdr3_aa: ASSFSGDRAGGYT
j_call: TRBJ1-2
v_call: TRBV5-5

cdr3_aa: AISESKAAGGELF
j_call: TRBJ2-2
v_call: TRBV10-3

cdr3_aa: ASSQVLIAGELF
j_call: TRBJ2-2
v_call: TRBV4-2

cdr3_aa: ASSPTDMSHQPQH
j_call: TRBJ1-5
v_call: TRBV18

cdr3_aa: ASSVRRREGPYEQY
j_call: TRBJ2-7
v_call: TRBV9

cdr3_aa: ASSPGTSGKYNEQF
j_call: TRBJ2-1
v_call: TRBV19

cdr3_aa: ATSDPGISTDTQY
j_call: TRBJ2-3
v_call: TRBV24-1

cdr3_aa: ASSLGPPSGELF
j_call: TRBJ2-2
v_call: TRBV11-2

cdr3_aa: AIDSGSSTDTQY
j_call: TRBJ2-3
v_call: TRBV10-3

cdr3_aa: ASSQLAGADTQY
j_call: TRBJ2-3
v_call: TRBV4-3

cdr3_aa: ASIPGVGNTEAF
j_call: TRBJ1-1
v_call: TRBV18

cdr3_aa: ASSMAGGEKLF
j_call: TRBJ1-4
v_call: TRBV19

cdr3_aa: ASSQTSGRSLGTDTQY
j_call: TRBJ2-3
v_call: TRBV3-1/TRBV3-2

cdr3_aa: ASSSPGGELPPGELF
j_call: TRBJ2-2
v_call: TRBV11-2